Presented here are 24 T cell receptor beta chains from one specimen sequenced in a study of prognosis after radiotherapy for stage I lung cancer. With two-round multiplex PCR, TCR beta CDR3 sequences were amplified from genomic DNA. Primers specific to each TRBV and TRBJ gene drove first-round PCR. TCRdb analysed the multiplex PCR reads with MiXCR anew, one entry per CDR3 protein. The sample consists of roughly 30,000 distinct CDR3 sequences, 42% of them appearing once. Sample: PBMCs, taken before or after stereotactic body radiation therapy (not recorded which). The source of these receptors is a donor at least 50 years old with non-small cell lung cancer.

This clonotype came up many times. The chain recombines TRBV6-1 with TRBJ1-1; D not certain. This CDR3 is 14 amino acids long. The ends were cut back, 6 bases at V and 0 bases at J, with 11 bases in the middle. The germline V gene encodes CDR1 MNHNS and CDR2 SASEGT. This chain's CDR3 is CASRPTRLNTEAFF. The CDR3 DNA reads TGTGCCAGCAGACCCACAAGGTTGAACACTGAAGCTTTCTTT.

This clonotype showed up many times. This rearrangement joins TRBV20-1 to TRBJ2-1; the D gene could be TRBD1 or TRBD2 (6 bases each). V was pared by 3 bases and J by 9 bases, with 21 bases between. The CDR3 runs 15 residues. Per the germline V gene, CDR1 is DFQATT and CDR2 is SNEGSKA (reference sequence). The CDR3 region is CSARDSGAVVSEQFF. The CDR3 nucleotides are TGCAGTGCTAGGGACTCGGGGGCAGTCGTTAGTGAGCAGTTCTTC.

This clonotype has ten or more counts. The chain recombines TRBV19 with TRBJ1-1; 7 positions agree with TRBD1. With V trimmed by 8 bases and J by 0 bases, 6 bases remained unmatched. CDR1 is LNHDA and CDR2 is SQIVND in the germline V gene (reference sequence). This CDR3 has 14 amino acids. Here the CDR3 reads CASVPGGVNTEAFF. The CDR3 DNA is TGTGCCAGTGTTCCAGGGGGTGTGAACACTGAAGCTTTCTTT.

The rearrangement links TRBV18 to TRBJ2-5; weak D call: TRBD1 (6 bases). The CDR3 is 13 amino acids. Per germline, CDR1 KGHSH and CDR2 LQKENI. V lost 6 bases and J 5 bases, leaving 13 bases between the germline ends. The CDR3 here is CASSPRGPETQYF. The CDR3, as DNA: TGTGCCAGCTCCCCCAGGGGTCCGGAGACCCAGTACTTC.

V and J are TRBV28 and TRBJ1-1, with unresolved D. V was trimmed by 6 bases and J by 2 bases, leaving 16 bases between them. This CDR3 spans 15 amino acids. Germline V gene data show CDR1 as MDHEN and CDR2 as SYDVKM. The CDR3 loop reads CASSCTATSNTEAFF. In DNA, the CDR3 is TGTGCCAGCAGCTGTACAGCTACATCTAACACTGAAGCTTTCTTT.

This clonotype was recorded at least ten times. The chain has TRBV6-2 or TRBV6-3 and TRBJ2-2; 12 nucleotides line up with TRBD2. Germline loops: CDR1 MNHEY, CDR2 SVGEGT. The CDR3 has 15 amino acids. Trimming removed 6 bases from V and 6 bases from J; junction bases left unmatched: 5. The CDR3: CASSPTSGSAGELFF. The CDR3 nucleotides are TGTGCCAGCAGCCCGACTAGCGGGAGCGCCGGGGAGCTGTTTTTT.

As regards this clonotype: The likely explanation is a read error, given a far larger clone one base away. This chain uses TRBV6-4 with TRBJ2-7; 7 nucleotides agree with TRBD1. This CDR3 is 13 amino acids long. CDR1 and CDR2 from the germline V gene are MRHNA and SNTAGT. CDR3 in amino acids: CASSERGHYEHYF. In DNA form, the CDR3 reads TGTGCCAGCAGTGAAAGGGGGCATTACGAGCATTACTTC.

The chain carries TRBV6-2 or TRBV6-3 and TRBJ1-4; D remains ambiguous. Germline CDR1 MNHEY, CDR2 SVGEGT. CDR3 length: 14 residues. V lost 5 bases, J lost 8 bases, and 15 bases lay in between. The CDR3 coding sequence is TGTGCCAGCAGTACCGCGTGGATAGGGGAAAAACTGTTTTTT. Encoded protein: CASSTAWIGEKLFF.

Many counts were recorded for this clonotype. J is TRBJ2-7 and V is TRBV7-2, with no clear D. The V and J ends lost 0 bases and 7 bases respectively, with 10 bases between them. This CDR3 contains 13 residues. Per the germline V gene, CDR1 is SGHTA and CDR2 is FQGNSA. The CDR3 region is CASSLAPSLEQYF. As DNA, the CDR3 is TGTGCCAGCAGCTTAGCCCCGTCCTTGGAGCAGTACTTC.

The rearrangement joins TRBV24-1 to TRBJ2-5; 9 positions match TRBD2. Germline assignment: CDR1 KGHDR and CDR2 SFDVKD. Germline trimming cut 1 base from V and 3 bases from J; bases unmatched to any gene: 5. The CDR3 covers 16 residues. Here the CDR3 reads CATSDFGREGEETQYF. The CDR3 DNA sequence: TGTGCCACCAGTGATTTTGGGCGGGAGGGGGAAGAGACCCAGTACTTC.

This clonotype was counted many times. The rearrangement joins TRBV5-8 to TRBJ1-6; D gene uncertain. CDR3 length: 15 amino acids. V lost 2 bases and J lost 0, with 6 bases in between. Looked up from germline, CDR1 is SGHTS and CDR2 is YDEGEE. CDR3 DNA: TGTGCCAGCAGCTTTCCACACTCCTATAATTCACCCCTCCACTTT. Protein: CASSFPHSYNSPLHF.

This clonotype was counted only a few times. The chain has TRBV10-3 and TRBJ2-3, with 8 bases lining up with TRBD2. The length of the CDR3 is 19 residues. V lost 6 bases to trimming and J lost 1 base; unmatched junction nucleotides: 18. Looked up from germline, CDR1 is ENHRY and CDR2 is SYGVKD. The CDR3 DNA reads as TGTGCCATCAGCTCAATCCCCCTGAGGGCGGGAGGTGGCACAGATACGCAGTATTTT. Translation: CAISSIPLRAGGGTDTQYF.

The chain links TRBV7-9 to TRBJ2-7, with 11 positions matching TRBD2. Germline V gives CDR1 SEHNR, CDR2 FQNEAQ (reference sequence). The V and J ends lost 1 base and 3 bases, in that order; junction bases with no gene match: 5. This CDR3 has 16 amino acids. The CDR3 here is CASSLGAGTSGYEQYF. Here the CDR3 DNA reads TGTGCCAGCAGCTTAGGCGCGGGGACTAGCGGCTACGAGCAGTACTTC.

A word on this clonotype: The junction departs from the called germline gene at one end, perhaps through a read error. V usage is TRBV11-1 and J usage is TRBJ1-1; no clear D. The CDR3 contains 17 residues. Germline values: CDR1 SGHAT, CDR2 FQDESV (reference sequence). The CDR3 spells CASSLGTWSTGNTEAFF. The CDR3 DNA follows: TGTGCCAGCAGCTTAGGGACGTGGAGTACTGGGAACACTGAAGCGTTCTTT.

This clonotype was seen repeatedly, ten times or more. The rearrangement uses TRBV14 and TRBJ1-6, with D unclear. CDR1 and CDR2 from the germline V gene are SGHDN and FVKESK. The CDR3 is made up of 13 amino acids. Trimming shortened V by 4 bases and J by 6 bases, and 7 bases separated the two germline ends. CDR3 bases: TGTGCCAGCAGCCCGTTTACTAATTCACCCCTCCACTTT. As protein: CASSPFTNSPLHF.

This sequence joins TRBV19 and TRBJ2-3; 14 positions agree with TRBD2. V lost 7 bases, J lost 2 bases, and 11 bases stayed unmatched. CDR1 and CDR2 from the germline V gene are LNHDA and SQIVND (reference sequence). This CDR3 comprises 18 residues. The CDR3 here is CASTVTGLAGGYTDTQYF. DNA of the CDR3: TGTGCCAGTACTGTAACAGGACTAGCGGGAGGTTACACAGATACGCAGTATTTT.

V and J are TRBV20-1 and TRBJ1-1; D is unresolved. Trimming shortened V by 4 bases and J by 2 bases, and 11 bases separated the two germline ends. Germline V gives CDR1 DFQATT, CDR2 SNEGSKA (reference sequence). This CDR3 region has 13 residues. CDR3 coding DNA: TGCAGTGCTACAGGAGGCTTCAACACTGAAGCTTTCTTT. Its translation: CSATGGFNTEAFF.

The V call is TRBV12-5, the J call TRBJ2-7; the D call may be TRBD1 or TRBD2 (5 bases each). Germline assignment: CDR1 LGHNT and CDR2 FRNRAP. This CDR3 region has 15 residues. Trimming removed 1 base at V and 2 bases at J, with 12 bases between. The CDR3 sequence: CASGLAGTETYEQYF. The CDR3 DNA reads TGTGCTAGTGGTTTGGCGGGGACGGAAACCTACGAGCAGTACTTC.

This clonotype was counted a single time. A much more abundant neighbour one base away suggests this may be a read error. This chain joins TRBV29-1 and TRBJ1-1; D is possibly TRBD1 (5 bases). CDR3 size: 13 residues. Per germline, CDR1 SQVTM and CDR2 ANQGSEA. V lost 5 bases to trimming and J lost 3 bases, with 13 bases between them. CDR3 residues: CSVRSQGDTEAFF. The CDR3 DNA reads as TGCAGCGTTAGGTCCCAAGGGGACACTGAAGCTTTCTTT.

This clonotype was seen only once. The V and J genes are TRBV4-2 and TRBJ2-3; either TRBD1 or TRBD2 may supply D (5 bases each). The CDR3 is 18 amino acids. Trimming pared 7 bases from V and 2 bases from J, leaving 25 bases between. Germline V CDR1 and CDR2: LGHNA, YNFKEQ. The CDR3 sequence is CASIPPGSAWDPTDTQYF. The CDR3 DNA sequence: TGTGCCAGCATCCCCCCGGGATCGGCGTGGGACCCCACAGATACGCAGTATTTT.

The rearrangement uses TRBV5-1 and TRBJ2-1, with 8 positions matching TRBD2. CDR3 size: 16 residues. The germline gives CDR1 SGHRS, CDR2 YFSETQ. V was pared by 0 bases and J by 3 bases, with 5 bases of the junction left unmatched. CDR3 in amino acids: CASSLATGGYYNEQFF. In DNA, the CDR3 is TGCGCCAGCAGCTTGGCTACGGGAGGGTACTACAATGAGCAGTTCTTC.

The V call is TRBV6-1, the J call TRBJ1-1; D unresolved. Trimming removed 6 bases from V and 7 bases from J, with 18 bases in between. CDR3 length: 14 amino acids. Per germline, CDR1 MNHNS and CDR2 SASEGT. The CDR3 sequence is CASSLLSAAVEAFF. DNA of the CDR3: TGTGCCAGCAGCCTTCTCTCGGCGGCCGTTGAAGCTTTCTTT.

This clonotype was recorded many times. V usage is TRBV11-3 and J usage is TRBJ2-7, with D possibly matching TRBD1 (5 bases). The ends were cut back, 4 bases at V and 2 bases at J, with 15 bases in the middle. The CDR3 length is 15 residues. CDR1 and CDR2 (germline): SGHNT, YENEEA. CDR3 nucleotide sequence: TGTGCCAGCAGCTCAACCTCGGTGGACACCTACGAGCAGTACTTC. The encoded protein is CASSSTSVDTYEQYF.

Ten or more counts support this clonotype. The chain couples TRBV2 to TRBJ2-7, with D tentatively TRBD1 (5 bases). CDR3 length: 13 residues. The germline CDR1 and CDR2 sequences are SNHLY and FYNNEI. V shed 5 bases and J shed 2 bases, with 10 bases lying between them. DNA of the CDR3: TGTGCCAGCAGTTCGACAGCCGCCTACGAGCAGTACTTC. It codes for CASSSTAAYEQYF.